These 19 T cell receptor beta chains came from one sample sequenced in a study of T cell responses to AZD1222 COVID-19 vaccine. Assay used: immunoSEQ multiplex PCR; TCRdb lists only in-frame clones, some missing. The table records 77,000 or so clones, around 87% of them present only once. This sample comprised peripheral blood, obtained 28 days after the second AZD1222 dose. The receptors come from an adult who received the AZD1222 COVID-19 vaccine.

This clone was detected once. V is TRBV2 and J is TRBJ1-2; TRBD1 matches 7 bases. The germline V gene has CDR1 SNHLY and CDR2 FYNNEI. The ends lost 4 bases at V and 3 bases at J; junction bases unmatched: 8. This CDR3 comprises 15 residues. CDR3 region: CASSGGQGEHYGYTF. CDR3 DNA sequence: TGTGCCAGCAGTGGTGGGCAGGGGGAGCACTATGGCTACACCTTC. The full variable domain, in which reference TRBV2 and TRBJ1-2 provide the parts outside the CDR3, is EPEVTQTPSHQVTQMGQEVILRCVPISNHLYFYWYRQILGQKVEFLVSFYNNEISEKSEIFDDQFSVERPDGSNFTLKIRSTKLEDSAMYFCASSGGQGEHYGYTFGSGTRLTVV.

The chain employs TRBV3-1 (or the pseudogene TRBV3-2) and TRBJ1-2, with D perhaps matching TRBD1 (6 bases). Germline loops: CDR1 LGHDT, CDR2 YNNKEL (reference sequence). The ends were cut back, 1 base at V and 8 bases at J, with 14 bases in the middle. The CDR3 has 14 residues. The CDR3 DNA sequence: TGTGCCAGCAGCCAAGGCCCAGGGGACGGGGGCTACACCTTC. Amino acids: CASSQGPGDGGYTF.

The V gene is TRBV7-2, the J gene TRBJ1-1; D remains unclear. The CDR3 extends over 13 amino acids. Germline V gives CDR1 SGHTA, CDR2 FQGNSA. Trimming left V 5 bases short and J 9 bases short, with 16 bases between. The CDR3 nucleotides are TGTGCCAGCAGCCCCGGGATGATAGGCCAAGCTTTCTTT. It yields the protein CASSPGMIGQAFF.

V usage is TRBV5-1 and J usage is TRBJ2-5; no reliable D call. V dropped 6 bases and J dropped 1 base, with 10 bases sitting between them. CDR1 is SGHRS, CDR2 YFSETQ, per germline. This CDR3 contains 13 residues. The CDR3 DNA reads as TGCGCCAGCATCTCCACAAGCCAAGAGACCCAGTACTTC. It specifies CASISTSQETQYF.

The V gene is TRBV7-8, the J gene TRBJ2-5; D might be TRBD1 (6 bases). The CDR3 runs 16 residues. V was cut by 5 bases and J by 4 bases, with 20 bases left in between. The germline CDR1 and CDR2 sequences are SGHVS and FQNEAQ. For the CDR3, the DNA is TGTGCCAGCAGCCACCCAGGGGACGGTCTGGGAGAGACCCAGTACTTC. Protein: CASSHPGDGLGETQYF.

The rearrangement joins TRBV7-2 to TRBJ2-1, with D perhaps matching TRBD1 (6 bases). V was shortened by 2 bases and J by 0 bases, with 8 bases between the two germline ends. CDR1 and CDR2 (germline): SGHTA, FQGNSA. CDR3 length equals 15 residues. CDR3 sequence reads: CASSLQGSSYNEQFF. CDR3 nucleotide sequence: TGTGCCAGCAGCTTACAGGGGAGCTCCTACAATGAGCAGTTCTTC.

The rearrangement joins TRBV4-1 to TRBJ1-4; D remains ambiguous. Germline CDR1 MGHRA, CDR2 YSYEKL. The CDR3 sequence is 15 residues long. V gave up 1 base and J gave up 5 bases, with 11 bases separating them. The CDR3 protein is CASSQVGISNEKLFF. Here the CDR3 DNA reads TGCGCCAGCAGCCAAGTCGGCATCTCGAATGAAAAACTGTTTTTT.

Here the CDR3 DNA reads TGTGCCTGCCCGGGGAACACTGAAGCTTTCTTT. Its protein is CACPGNTEAFF. This sequence joins TRBV30 and TRBJ1-1; D not resolved. The CDR3 is made up of 11 amino acids. V was shortened by 6 bases and J by 1 base, with 6 bases between the two germline ends. Germline V gene sequence: CDR1 GTSNPN, CDR2 SVGIG (reference sequence).

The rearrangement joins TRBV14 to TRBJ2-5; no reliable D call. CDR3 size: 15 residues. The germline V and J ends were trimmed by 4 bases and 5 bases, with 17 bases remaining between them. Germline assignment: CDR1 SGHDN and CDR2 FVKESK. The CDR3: CASSPRAGYGETQYF. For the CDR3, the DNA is TGTGCCAGCAGCCCAAGAGCCGGGTACGGGGAGACCCAGTACTTC.

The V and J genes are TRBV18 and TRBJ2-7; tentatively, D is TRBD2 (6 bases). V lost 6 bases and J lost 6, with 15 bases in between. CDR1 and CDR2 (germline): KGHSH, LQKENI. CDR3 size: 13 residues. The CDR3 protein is CASSPEGGGEQYF. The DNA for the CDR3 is TGTGCCAGCTCTCCAGAGGGAGGTGGCGAGCAGTACTTC.

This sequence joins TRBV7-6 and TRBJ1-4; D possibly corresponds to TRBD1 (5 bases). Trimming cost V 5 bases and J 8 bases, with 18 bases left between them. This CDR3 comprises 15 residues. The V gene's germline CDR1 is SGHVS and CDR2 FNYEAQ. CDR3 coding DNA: TGTGCCAGCAGCCCGCAGGGTGGGTTCGGGGAAAAACTGTTTTTT. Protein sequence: CASSPQGGFGEKLFF.

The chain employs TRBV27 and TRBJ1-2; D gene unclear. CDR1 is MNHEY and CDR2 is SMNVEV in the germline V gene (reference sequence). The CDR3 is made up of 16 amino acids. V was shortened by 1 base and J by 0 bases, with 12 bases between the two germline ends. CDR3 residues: CASSLYFRDANYGYTF. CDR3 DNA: TGTGCCAGCAGTTTATACTTTCGAGACGCTAACTATGGCTACACCTTC.

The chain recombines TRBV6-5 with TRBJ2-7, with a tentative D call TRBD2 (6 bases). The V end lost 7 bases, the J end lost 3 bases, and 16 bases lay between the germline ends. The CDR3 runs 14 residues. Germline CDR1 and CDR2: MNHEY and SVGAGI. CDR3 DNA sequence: TGTGCCAGCACCAAGGCGACCGGGGGCTACGAGCAGTACTTC. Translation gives CASTKATGGYEQYF.

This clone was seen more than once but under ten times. The CDR3 reads CASSEVVVGSYNSPLHF. The CDR3 DNA follows: TGTGCCAGCAGTGAAGTCGTGGTTGGATCCTATAATTCACCCCTCCACTTT. The chain uses TRBV6-1 and TRBJ1-6; no definite D call. The CDR3 consists of 17 residues. The germline V gene has CDR1 MNHNS and CDR2 SASEGT. The germline V and J ends were trimmed by 1 base and 1 base, with 11 bases remaining between them.

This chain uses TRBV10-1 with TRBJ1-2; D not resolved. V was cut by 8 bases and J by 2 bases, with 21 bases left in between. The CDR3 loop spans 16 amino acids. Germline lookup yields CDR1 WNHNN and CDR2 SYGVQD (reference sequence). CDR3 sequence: CASVTDMTPANYGYTF. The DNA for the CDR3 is TGCGCCAGCGTAACAGACATGACGCCTGCAAACTATGGCTACACCTTC.

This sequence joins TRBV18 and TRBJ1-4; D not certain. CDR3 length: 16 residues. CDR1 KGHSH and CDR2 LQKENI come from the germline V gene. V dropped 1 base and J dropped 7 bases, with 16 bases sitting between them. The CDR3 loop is CASSPLAGGRSEKLFF. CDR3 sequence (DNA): TGTGCCAGCTCACCACTGGCGGGAGGGAGGAGTGAAAAACTGTTTTTT.

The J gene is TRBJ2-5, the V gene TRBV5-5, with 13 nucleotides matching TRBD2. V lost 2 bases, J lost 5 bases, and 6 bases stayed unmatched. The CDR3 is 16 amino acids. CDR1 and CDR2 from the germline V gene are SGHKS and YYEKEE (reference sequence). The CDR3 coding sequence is TGTGCCAGCAGCTTCCAACTAGCGGGGGGGCCTGAGACCCAGTACTTC. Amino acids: CASSFQLAGGPETQYF.

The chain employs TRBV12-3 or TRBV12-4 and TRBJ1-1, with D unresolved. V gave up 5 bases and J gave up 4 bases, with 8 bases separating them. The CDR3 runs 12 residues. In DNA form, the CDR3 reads TGTGCCAGCAGTGGCCGGGCCACTGAAGCTTTCTTT. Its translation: CASSGRATEAFF.

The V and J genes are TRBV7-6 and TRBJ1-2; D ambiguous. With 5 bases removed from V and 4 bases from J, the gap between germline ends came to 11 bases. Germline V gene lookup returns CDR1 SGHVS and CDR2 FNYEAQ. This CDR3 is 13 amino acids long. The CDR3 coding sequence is TGTGCCAGCAGCGTCGGGTCCGGCTATGGCTACACCTTC. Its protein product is CASSVGSGYGYTF.